A selection of T cell receptor beta chains follows, all from one sample in a study of T cells in Graves' hyperthyroidism and ophthalmopathy. One entry per CDR3 protein, called by TCRdb with MiXCR from the multiplex PCR reads. The sample contains roughly 250,000 distinct CDR3 sequences, over 15% of which appear only once. The sequencing input was blood. The source is a young woman with Graves' ophthalmopathy. Each CDR3 is given with its conserved first and last residue. The order of the fields is D gene, V gene, clone size, J gene, CDR3 protein, CDR3 DNA. D genes are given only for firm matches. Only some rows state a clone size, as once, few, many or a class for expanded clones.

d_call: TRBD1; v_call: TRBV14; clone_size: many; j_call: TRBJ2-3; cdr3_aa: CASSRDRVTQYF; cdr3_nt: TGTGCCAGCAGCCGCGACAGGGTTACGCAGTATTTT
d_call: TRBD1; v_call: TRBV25-1; clone_size: .; j_call: TRBJ1-2; cdr3_aa: CASSASGTGVDGYTF; cdr3_nt: TGTGCCAGCAGTGCTTCCGGGACAGGGGTTGATGGCTACACCTTC
d_call: .; v_call: TRBV4-2; clone_size: .; j_call: TRBJ1-4; cdr3_aa: CASSQRLQGRLFF; cdr3_nt: TGTGCCAGCAGCCAAAGGCTACAGGGTAGACTGTTTTTT
d_call: .; v_call: TRBV6-5; clone_size: many; j_call: TRBJ2-5; cdr3_aa: CASSYGQVIQETQYF; cdr3_nt: TGTGCCAGCAGTTACGGGCAGGTGATTCAAGAGACCCAGTACTTC
d_call: .; v_call: TRBV2; clone_size: .; j_call: TRBJ1-1; cdr3_aa: CASSHNPATGTNTEAFF; cdr3_nt: TGTGCCAGCAGTCACAACCCCGCGACCGGGACCAACACTGAAGCTTTCTTT
d_call: .; v_call: TRBV13; clone_size: many; j_call: TRBJ1-2; cdr3_aa: CASSSPEPGGYTF; cdr3_nt: TGTGCCAGCAGCTCTCCAGAACCCGGTGGCTACACCTTC
d_call: .; v_call: TRBV7-9; clone_size: many; j_call: TRBJ1-3; cdr3_aa: CASSDRDARENTIYF; cdr3_nt: TGTGCCAGCAGCGACCGGGACGCCCGAGAAAACACCATATATTTT
d_call: .; v_call: TRBV18; clone_size: once; j_call: TRBJ1-1; cdr3_aa: CASSPSSGANTEAFF; cdr3_nt: TGTGCCAGCTCACCATCGTCAGGGGCGAACACTGAAGCTTTCTTT
d_call: TRBD2; v_call: TRBV29-1; clone_size: few; j_call: TRBJ2-5; cdr3_aa: CSVSYPGTSGSETQYF; cdr3_nt: TGCAGCGTCTCCTACCCCGGGACTAGCGGGAGTGAGACCCAGTACTTC
d_call: .; v_call: TRBV20-1; clone_size: many; j_call: TRBJ2-1; cdr3_aa: CSATRKFGEQFF; cdr3_nt: TGCAGTGCTACGAGGAAGTTCGGTGAGCAGTTCTTC
d_call: TRBD2; v_call: TRBV20-1; clone_size: .; j_call: TRBJ2-1; cdr3_aa: CSWTGTSGREQFF; cdr3_nt: TGCAGTTGGACCGGGACTAGCGGGAGGGAGCAGTTCTTC
d_call: .; v_call: TRBV7-9; clone_size: many; j_call: TRBJ2-5; cdr3_aa: CASSSPGNPETQYF; cdr3_nt: TGTGCCAGCAGTTCACCCGGCAACCCGGAGACCCAGTACTTC
d_call: .; v_call: TRBV28; clone_size: many; j_call: TRBJ1-4; cdr3_aa: CASSPDQGNEKLFF; cdr3_nt: TGTGCCAGCAGCCCTGATCAGGGGAATGAAAAACTGTTTTTT
d_call: .; v_call: TRBV6-1; clone_size: many; j_call: TRBJ1-1; cdr3_aa: CASSEVWDREAFF; cdr3_nt: TGTGCCAGCAGTGAAGTCTGGGACCGTGAAGCTTTCTTT
d_call: TRBD2; v_call: TRBV20-1; clone_size: many; j_call: TRBJ2-2; cdr3_aa: CSAREGHNTGELFF; cdr3_nt: TGCAGTGCCCGGGAGGGCCATAACACCGGGGAGCTGTTTTTT
d_call: .; v_call: TRBV30; clone_size: many; j_call: TRBJ2-7; cdr3_aa: CAWKGLGTSYEQYF; cdr3_nt: TGTGCCTGGAAGGGCCTAGGGACCTCCTACGAGCAGTACTTC
d_call: .; v_call: TRBV11-3; clone_size: many; j_call: TRBJ2-1; cdr3_aa: CASSLDLRDEQFF; cdr3_nt: TGTGCCAGCAGCTTAGATTTACGGGATGAGCAGTTCTTC
d_call: .; v_call: TRBV5-1; clone_size: .; j_call: TRBJ1-3; cdr3_aa: CASSLDGTGSSGNTIYF; cdr3_nt: TGCGCCAGCAGCTTGGATGGAACAGGGAGCTCTGGAAACACCATATATTTT
d_call: TRBD2; v_call: TRBV20-1; clone_size: many; j_call: TRBJ2-5; cdr3_aa: CSARPPSGPQETQYF; cdr3_nt: TGCAGTGCTAGGCCCCCTAGCGGACCACAAGAGACCCAGTACTTC
d_call: .; v_call: TRBV10-3; clone_size: many; j_call: TRBJ2-5; cdr3_aa: CAISEAGPTGETQYF; cdr3_nt: TGTGCCATCAGTGAGGCAGGGCCTACGGGGGAGACCCAGTACTTC
d_call: .; v_call: TRBV18; clone_size: many; j_call: TRBJ1-5; cdr3_aa: CASSAGVHQPQHF; cdr3_nt: TGTGCCAGCTCAGCAGGGGTGCATCAGCCCCAGCATTTT
d_call: TRBD2; v_call: TRBV28; clone_size: many; j_call: TRBJ2-2; cdr3_aa: CASRRISGTNTGELFF; cdr3_nt: TGTGCCAGCAGAAGAATTAGCGGGACAAACACCGGGGAGCTGTTTTTT
d_call: TRBD2; v_call: TRBV11-2; clone_size: many; j_call: TRBJ2-3; cdr3_aa: CASSLSGRLADTQYF; cdr3_nt: TGTGCCAGCAGCTTAAGCGGGAGGTTAGCAGATACGCAGTATTTT
d_call: .; v_call: TRBV7-9; clone_size: .; j_call: TRBJ1-1; cdr3_aa: CASSLVADLNTEAFF; cdr3_nt: TGTGCCAGCAGCTTAGTGGCCGACCTCAACACTGAAGCTTTCTTT
d_call: TRBD1; v_call: TRBV6-1; clone_size: many; j_call: TRBJ1-1; cdr3_aa: CASSPVVQGTEAFF; cdr3_nt: TGTGCCAGCAGTCCGGTCGTACAGGGGACTGAAGCTTTCTTT
d_call: .; v_call: TRBV6-1; clone_size: many; j_call: TRBJ1-1; cdr3_aa: CASSEDRFLSEAFF; cdr3_nt: TGTGCCAGCAGTGAAGACAGGTTTCTTTCTGAAGCTTTCTTT
d_call: .; v_call: TRBV5-1; clone_size: many; j_call: TRBJ2-1; cdr3_aa: CASSLAEASSYNEQFF; cdr3_nt: TGCGCCAGCAGCTTGGCCGAAGCTAGCTCCTACAATGAGCAGTTCTTC
d_call: .; v_call: TRBV7-3; clone_size: many; j_call: TRBJ2-7; cdr3_aa: CASTHTQIRYEQYF; cdr3_nt: TGTGCCAGCACCCACACCCAGATCCGATACGAGCAGTACTTC
d_call: .; v_call: TRBV20-1; clone_size: .; j_call: TRBJ1-5; cdr3_aa: CSARVGRGRGQPQHF; cdr3_nt: TGCAGTGCTAGAGTGGGCAGGGGAAGGGGTCAGCCCCAGCATTTT
d_call: .; v_call: TRBV4-3; clone_size: once; j_call: TRBJ2-7; cdr3_aa: CASSQVALSSYEQYF; cdr3_nt: TGCGCCAGCAGCCAAGTTGCTCTTAGCTCCTACGAGCAGTACTTC
d_call: TRBD2; v_call: TRBV7-3; clone_size: .; j_call: TRBJ2-5; cdr3_aa: CASSSGGGETQYF; cdr3_nt: TGTGCCAGCAGCTCGGGAGGGGGGGAGACCCAGTACTTC
d_call: .; v_call: TRBV6-2/TRBV6-3; clone_size: many; j_call: TRBJ1-2; cdr3_aa: CASSYSKQPKRPNYGYTF; cdr3_nt: TGTGCCAGCAGTTACTCTAAACAGCCCAAAAGACCTAACTATGGCTACACCTTC
d_call: TRBD1; v_call: TRBV27; clone_size: many; j_call: TRBJ1-2; cdr3_aa: CASSGDRGGGYTF; cdr3_nt: TGTGCCAGCAGTGGGGACAGGGGTGGCGGCTACACCTTC
d_call: TRBD2; v_call: TRBV20-1; clone_size: many; j_call: TRBJ2-7; cdr3_aa: CSARAGGGGAYEQYF; cdr3_nt: TGCAGTGCTAGAGCGGGGGGGGGGGGCGCCTACGAGCAGTACTTC
d_call: TRBD1; v_call: TRBV2; clone_size: many; j_call: TRBJ1-1; cdr3_aa: CASSDPRQGLNTEAFF; cdr3_nt: TGTGCCAGCAGTGACCCTCGACAGGGCTTGAACACTGAAGCTTTCTTT
d_call: .; v_call: TRBV4-1; clone_size: few; j_call: TRBJ2-4; cdr3_aa: CASSQAGHIQYF; cdr3_nt: TGCGCCAGCAGCCAAGCCGGGCACATTCAGTACTTC
d_call: TRBD2; v_call: TRBV5-1; clone_size: many; j_call: TRBJ2-3; cdr3_aa: CASSLVQVGDYTDTQYF; cdr3_nt: TGCGCCAGCAGCTTGGTCCAGGTTGGGGACTACACAGATACGCAGTATTTT
d_call: .; v_call: TRBV28; clone_size: many; j_call: TRBJ1-5; cdr3_aa: CASSNTGNQPQHF; cdr3_nt: TGTGCCAGCAGTAATACAGGGAATCAGCCCCAGCATTTT
d_call: .; v_call: TRBV6-5; clone_size: .; j_call: TRBJ1-4; cdr3_aa: CASSSVGGKLFF; cdr3_nt: TGTGCCAGCAGTTCAGTCGGGGGAAAACTGTTTTTT
d_call: TRBD2; v_call: TRBV4-1; clone_size: few; j_call: TRBJ2-2; cdr3_aa: CASSHPTSGRAYTGELFF; cdr3_nt: TGCGCCAGCAGCCATCCAACTAGCGGGAGGGCGTACACCGGGGAGCTGTTTTTT
d_call: .; v_call: TRBV7-9; clone_size: many; j_call: TRBJ2-5; cdr3_aa: CASHSGASRETQYF; cdr3_nt: TGTGCCAGCCACTCGGGGGCTTCACGGGAGACCCAGTACTTC
d_call: .; v_call: TRBV28; clone_size: many; j_call: TRBJ1-5; cdr3_aa: CASSLLTRSQPQHF; cdr3_nt: TGTGCCAGCAGTTTATTGACCCGGAGTCAGCCCCAGCATTTT
d_call: .; v_call: TRBV20-1; clone_size: many; j_call: TRBJ2-7; cdr3_aa: CSAQLTAVTSGEQYF; cdr3_nt: TGCAGTGCTCAATTGACAGCGGTTACGTCAGGCGAGCAGTACTTC
d_call: .; v_call: TRBV12-3/TRBV12-4; clone_size: many; j_call: TRBJ2-1; cdr3_aa: CASSFPIGSGNYNEQFF; cdr3_nt: TGTGCCAGCAGTTTCCCGATTGGGTCAGGGAACTACAATGAGCAGTTCTTC